The T cell receptor (beta chain) described here comes from a study of shared clonotypes between healthy human individuals. Across the study: Donors had three CD4 naive, three CD4 memory, two CD8 naive and one CD8 memory plate apiece. General study results and limits: Naive subsets generally exceeded memory subsets in estimated richness.

CDR1 is MNHNS and CDR2 is SASEGT in the germline V gene. The CDR3 contains 14 residues. Losses at the gene ends were 9 bases for V and 3 bases for J; bases not matched to a gene: 8. At the deep level, the assay was run. In the original workflow: Junction-only sequences produced by ImmunoSEQ had no quality scores, so filtering differed. Measured with immunoSEQ multiplex PCR; TCRdb has only the in-frame clones, and not every one. The V and J calls and clone size come from that table; D and trimming were worked out from the DNA. In the table there are 2,500,000 or so clones, over 85% of which are singletons. A note on this clone: What it binds is unknown.

Sequenced sample: naive CD4+ T cells from PBMCs. Regarding subset: CD45RA+ positively selected. The source is a man aged 18 to 30 in good health. Some clones in this sample may be carry-over from other donors' samples. V gene TRBV6-1 combines with J gene TRBJ2-1, with 7 nucleotides matching TRBD1. CDR3 amino acids: CASLTGIIYNEQFF. DNA of the CDR3: TGTGCCAGTTTGACAGGGATCATCTACAATGAGCAGTTCTTC.